This T cell receptor (beta chain) was captured by sequencing in a study of CD8 T cells in Susac syndrome. cDNA came from about 0.51 to 1 ug RNA primed by random hexamers. The authors amplified TCR beta CDR3 across 54 Vbeta and 13 Jbeta using immunoSEQ multiplex PCR. TCRdb used MiXCR to reprocess the immunoSEQ multiplex PCR reads, holding one entry per CDR3 protein. The sample records 330,000 or so distinct CDR3 sequences, roughly 85% being singletons. The germline CDR1 and CDR2 sequences are SGDLS and YYNGEE. The CDR3 contains 15 residues. Trimming removed 0 bases from V and 7 bases from J; junction bases left unmatched: 5.

The receptor was isolated from a human donor with multiple sclerosis. The J gene is TRBJ1-4, the V gene TRBV9, with TRBD1 matching 8 bases. Sequencing was done on a sample of CD8+ T cells from PBMCs. CDR3 protein: CASSVAGTGGEKLFF. The CDR3 DNA reads TGTGCCAGCAGCGTAGCCGGGACAGGAGGTGAAAAACTGTTTTTT.